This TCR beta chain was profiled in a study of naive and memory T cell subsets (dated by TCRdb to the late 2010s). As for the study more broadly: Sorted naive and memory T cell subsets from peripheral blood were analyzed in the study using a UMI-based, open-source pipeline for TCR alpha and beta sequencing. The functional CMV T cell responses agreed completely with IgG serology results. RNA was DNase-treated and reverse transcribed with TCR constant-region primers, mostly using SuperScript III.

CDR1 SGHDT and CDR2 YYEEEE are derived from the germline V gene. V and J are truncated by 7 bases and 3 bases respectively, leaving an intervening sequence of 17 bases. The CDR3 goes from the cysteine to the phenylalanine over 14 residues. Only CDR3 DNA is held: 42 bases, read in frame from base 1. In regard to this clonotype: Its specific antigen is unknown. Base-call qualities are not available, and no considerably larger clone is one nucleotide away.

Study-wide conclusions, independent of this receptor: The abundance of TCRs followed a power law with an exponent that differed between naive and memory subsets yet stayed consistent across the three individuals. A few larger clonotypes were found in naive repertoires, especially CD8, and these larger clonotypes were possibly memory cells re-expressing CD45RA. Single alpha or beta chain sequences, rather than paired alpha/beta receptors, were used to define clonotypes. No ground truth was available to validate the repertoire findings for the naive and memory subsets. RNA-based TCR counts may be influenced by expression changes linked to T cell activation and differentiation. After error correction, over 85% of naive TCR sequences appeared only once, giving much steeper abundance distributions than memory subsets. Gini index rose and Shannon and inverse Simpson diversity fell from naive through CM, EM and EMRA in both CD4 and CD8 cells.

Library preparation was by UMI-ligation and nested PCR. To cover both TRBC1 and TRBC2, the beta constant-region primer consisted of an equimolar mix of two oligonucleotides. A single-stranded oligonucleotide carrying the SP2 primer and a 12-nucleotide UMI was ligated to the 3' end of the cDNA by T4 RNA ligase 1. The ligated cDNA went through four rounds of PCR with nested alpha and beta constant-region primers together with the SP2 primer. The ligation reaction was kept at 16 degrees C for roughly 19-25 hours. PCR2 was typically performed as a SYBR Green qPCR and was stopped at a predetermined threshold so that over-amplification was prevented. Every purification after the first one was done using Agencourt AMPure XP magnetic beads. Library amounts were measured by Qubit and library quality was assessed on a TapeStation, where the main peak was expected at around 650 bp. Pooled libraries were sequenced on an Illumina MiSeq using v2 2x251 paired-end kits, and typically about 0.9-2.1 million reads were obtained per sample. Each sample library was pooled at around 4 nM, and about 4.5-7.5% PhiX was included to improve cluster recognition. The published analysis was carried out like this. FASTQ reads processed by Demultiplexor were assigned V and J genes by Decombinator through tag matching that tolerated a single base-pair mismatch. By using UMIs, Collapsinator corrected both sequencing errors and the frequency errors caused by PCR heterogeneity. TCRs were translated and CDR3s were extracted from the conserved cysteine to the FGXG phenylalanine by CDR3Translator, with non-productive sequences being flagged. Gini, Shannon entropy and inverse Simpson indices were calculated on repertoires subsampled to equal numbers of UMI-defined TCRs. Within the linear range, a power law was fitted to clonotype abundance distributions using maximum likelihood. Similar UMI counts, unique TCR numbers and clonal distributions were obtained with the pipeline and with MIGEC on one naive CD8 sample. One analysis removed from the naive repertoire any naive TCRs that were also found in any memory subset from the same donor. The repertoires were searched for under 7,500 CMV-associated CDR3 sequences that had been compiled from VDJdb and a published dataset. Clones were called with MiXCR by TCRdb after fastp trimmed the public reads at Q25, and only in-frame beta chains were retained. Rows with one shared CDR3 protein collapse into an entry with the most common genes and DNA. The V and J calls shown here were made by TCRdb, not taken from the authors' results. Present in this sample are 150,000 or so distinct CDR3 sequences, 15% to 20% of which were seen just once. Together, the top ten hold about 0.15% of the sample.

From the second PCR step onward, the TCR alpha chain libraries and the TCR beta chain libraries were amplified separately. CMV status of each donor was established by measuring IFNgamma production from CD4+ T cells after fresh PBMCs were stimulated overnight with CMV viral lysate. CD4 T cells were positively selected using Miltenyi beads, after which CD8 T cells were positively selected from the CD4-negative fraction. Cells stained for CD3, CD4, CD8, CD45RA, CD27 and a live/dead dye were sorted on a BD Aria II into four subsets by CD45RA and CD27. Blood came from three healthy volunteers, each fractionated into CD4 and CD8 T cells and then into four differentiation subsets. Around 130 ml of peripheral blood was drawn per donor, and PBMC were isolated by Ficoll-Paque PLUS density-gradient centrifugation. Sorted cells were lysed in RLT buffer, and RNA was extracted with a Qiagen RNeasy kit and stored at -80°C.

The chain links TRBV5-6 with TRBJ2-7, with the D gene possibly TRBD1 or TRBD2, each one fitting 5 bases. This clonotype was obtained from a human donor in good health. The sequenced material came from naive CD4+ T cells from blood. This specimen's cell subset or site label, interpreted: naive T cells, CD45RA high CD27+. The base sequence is TGTGCCAGCGGCCCCGGGACCGTAAGCTACGAGCAGTACTTC. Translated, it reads CASGPGTVSYEQYF.